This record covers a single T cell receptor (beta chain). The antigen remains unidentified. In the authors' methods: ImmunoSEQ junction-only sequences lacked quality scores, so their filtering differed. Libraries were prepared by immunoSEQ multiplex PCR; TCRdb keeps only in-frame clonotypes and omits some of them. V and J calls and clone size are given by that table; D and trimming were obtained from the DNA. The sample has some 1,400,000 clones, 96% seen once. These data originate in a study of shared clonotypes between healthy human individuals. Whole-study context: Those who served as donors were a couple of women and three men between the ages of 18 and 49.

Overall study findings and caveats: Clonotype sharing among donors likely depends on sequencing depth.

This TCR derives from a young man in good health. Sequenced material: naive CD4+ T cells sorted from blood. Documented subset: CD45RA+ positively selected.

DNA for the CDR3: TGTGCCAGCGATTTAGGGGCCGAGCAGTACTTC. This codes for CASDLGAEQYF. J is TRBJ2-7 and V is TRBV5-5; tentative D call: TRBD1 (5 bases). Germline CDR1 SGHKS, CDR2 YYEKEE (reference sequence). Trimming shortened V by 7 bases and J by 6 bases, and 11 bases separated the two germline ends. CDR3 length: 11 residues.